This entry lists 9 T cell receptor beta chains sequenced from one sample in a study of OX40 agonist ivuxolimab in advanced cancers. Assay used: immunoSEQ multiplex PCR; TCRdb lists only in-frame clones, some missing. The sample lists roughly 60,000 clones, around 83% occurring once. The sequencing used CD4+ or CD8+ T cells sorted from blood, collected in a trial of the OX40 agonist ivuxolimab. These receptors originate from an adult with an advanced solid tumor such as melanoma, head and neck, liver or kidney cancer.

V usage is TRBV18 and J usage is TRBJ2-7, with D possibly TRBD2 on 6 matching bases. The CDR3 has 16 amino acids. Germline V lookup: CDR1 KGHSH, CDR2 LQKENI. V was cut by 3 bases and J by 3 bases, with 18 bases left in between. CDR3: CASSPNPGTGVYEQYF. The CDR3 bases are TGTGCCAGCTCACCGAACCCCGGGACGGGGGTCTACGAGCAGTACTTC.

The chain links TRBV9 to TRBJ1-2; tentatively, D is TRBD1 (6 bases). The CDR3 is 17 residues long. Per germline, CDR1 SGDLS and CDR2 YYNGEE. Trimming cost V 0 bases and J 4 bases, with 19 bases left between them. CDR3: CASSVGGRGRMGYGYTF. Here the CDR3 DNA reads TGTGCCAGCAGCGTAGGCGGTCGGGGGCGCATGGGCTATGGCTACACCTTC.

The chain is built from TRBV19 and TRBJ2-3; 13 bases are a match to TRBD2. The CDR3 is made up of 15 amino acids. CDR1 LNHDA and CDR2 SQIVND come from the germline V gene (reference sequence). The trim removed 7 bases at V and 3 bases at J, leaving 4 bases unmatched. CDR3 sequence: CASTWTSGRTDTQYF. The CDR3 DNA is TGTGCCAGTACTTGGACTAGCGGGAGAACAGATACGCAGTATTTT. Complete variable domain (other parts from reference TRBV19 and TRBJ2-3): DGGITQSPKYLFRKEGQNVTLSCEQNLNHDAMYWYRQDPGQGLRLIYYSQIVNDFQKGDIAEGYSVSREKKESFPLTVTSAQKNPTAFYLCASTWTSGRTDTQYFGPGTRLTVL.

The chain recombines TRBV2 with TRBJ2-1; D not resolved. The CDR3 is 16 residues long. Trimming took 0 bases from V and 4 from J, leaving 13 bases between them. Germline CDR1 is SNHLY and CDR2 is FYNNEI. CDR3 amino acids: CASSEARSLEYNEQFF. The CDR3, as DNA: TGTGCCAGCAGTGAAGCGCGTTCATTGGAGTACAATGAGCAGTTCTTC.

This clone occurred once. The chain recombines TRBV19 with TRBJ2-4; D might be TRBD1 or TRBD2, each matching 5 bases. The CDR3 spans 16 residues. The germline gives CDR1 LNHDA, CDR2 SQIVND (reference sequence). The V end lost 5 bases, the J end lost 0 bases, and 14 bases lay between the germline ends. CDR3 coding DNA: TGTGCCAGTAGTTTTGGGACGGTCCTAGCCAAAAACATTCAGTACTTC. It yields the protein CASSFGTVLAKNIQYF.

The rearrangement joins TRBV9 to TRBJ1-4; the D is unclear. The CDR3 is 14 residues long. CDR1 is SGDLS and CDR2 is YYNGEE in the germline V gene. V lost 0 bases to trimming and J lost 5 bases, with 8 bases between them. The CDR3 sequence: CASSVDNRNEKLFF. The CDR3 DNA follows: TGTGCCAGCAGCGTAGATAACAGAAATGAAAAACTGTTTTTT.

V usage is TRBV28 and J usage is TRBJ2-7; 10 bases map to TRBD1. The V gene end was trimmed by 5 bases and the J gene end by 7 bases; junction bases not matched to a gene: 5. From germline, CDR1 is MDHEN and CDR2 SYDVKM. The CDR3 is made up of 13 amino acids. The CDR3 loop reads CASSMTGGSEQYF. In DNA, the CDR3 is TGTGCCAGCAGTATGACAGGGGGCAGTGAGCAGTACTTC.

This chain joins TRBV27 and TRBJ1-2, with unresolved D. V lost 8 bases and J 4 bases, leaving 14 bases between the germline ends. Germline V gene data show CDR1 as MNHEY and CDR2 as SMNVEV (reference sequence). This CDR3 spans 13 amino acids. Written as DNA, the CDR3 is TGTGCCAGCGGCCCCCTGAACTTCTATGGCTACACCTTC. Translation: CASGPLNFYGYTF.

The CDR3 loop reads CASSNTDTQYF. In nucleotides, the CDR3 is TGTGCCAGTTCAAACACAGATACGCAGTATTTT. The chain couples TRBV19 to TRBJ2-3; D is unclear. V lost 8 bases, J lost 2 bases, and 5 bases lay in between. The CDR3 runs 11 residues. The germline CDR1 and CDR2 sequences are LNHDA and SQIVND (reference sequence).